The 21 T cell receptor beta chains reported below all come from one sample, sequenced in a study of blood T cell repertoires in COVID-19. Sequencing was performed with immunoSEQ multiplex PCR; in TCRdb, only in-frame clones are kept and a portion is missing. The sample records 200,000 to 300,000 clones, about nine tenths being singletons. The sequenced sample was PBMCs or T cells enriched from blood (not recorded which). The receptors originated from a woman between 18 and 29 years old who had recovered from COVID-19.

V and J are TRBV5-1 and TRBJ1-4, with 10 bases identical to TRBD1. CDR1 is SGHRS, CDR2 YFSETQ, per germline. V trimming: 3 bases; J trimming: 8 bases; junction bases outside the gene matches: 10. This CDR3 is 16 amino acids long. CDR3 region: CASSSGQGVKDEKLFF. DNA of the CDR3: TGCGCCAGCAGCTCCGGACAGGGGGTAAAGGACGAAAAACTGTTTTTT.

This sequence joins TRBV7-9 and TRBJ2-5, with 8 bases identical to TRBD2. From germline, CDR1 is SEHNR and CDR2 FQNEAQ (reference sequence). This CDR3 comprises 18 residues. Trimming cost V 4 bases and J 5 bases; bases outside gene matches: 18. CDR3 nucleotides: TGTGCCAGCAGCTCTCGACTAAGCGGGAGTTCGCACTGGGAGACCCAGTACTTC. Residues: CASSSRLSGSSHWETQYF.

This chain joins TRBV15 and TRBJ2-1; D uncertain. The length of the CDR3 is 14 residues. Per the germline V gene, CDR1 is LNHNV and CDR2 is YYDKDF (reference sequence). Trimming pared 1 base from V and 6 bases from J, leaving 10 bases between. CDR3 region: CATSRAREFNEQFF. The DNA for the CDR3 is TGTGCCACCAGCAGAGCCCGCGAGTTCAATGAGCAGTTCTTC.

This clone has only a few counts. J is TRBJ2-7 and V is TRBV10-2; TRBD1 agrees at 7 bases. With 2 bases clipped from V and 6 bases from J, the junction kept 4 bases outside the gene matches. Germline-derived CDR1 and CDR2 are WSHSY and SAAADI. The CDR3 sequence is 13 residues long. The CDR3 region is CASSEGQAPEQYF. DNA of the CDR3: TGCGCCAGCAGTGAGGGACAGGCCCCCGAGCAGTACTTC.

Here the CDR3 DNA reads TGTGCCAGCAGCCAAGACAAAGGATTCAGGGGATCGAACACCGGGGAGCTGTTTTTT. This gives the protein CASSQDKGFRGSNTGELFF. This sequence joins TRBV3-1 (or the pseudogene TRBV3-2) and TRBJ2-2; D is perhaps TRBD1 (6 bases). This CDR3 region has 19 residues. Germline CDR1 reads LGHDT; CDR2 reads YNNKEL (reference sequence). V lost 0 bases and J lost 0, with 17 bases in between.

V is TRBV6-1 and J is TRBJ1-3, with D tentatively TRBD1 (5 bases). Germline values: CDR1 MNHNS, CDR2 SASEGT. V was pared by 2 bases and J by 0 bases, with 11 bases between. CDR3 length: 16 residues. The CDR3 reads CASSEPLDSSGNTIYF. The CDR3 DNA reads TGTGCCAGCAGTGAACCCCTTGACAGCTCTGGAAACACCATATATTTT.

The J gene is TRBJ2-7, the V gene TRBV6-5; 9 positions match TRBD1. This CDR3 spans 12 amino acids. CDR1 is MNHEY and CDR2 is SVGAGI in the germline V gene. Losses at the gene ends were 10 bases for V and 1 base for J; bases not matched to a gene: 2. The CDR3 reads CAKDRGSYEQYF. CDR3 coding DNA: TGTGCCAAAGACAGGGGGTCCTACGAGCAGTACTTC.

The J gene is TRBJ2-3, the V gene TRBV4-3; D might be TRBD1 (5 bases). CDR3 size: 16 residues. The V end lost 0 bases, the J end lost 0 bases, and 10 bases lay between the germline ends. Germline V gene sequence: CDR1 LGHNA, CDR2 YSLEER. CDR3 in DNA: TGCGCCAGCAGCCAAGATGCGGCAGGGAGCACAGATACGCAGTATTTT. As protein: CASSQDAAGSTDTQYF.

This clone was seen just once. V gene TRBV6-5 combines with J gene TRBJ2-5; 7 bases fit TRBD2. The V segment lost 2 bases and the J segment 1 base; nucleotides outside the gene matches: 4. From germline, CDR1 is MNHEY and CDR2 SVGAGI. The CDR3 spans 15 residues. CDR3 amino acids: CASSYLAATQETQYF. The CDR3 DNA follows: TGTGCCAGCAGTTACCTAGCGGCTACCCAAGAGACCCAGTACTTC.

The chain employs TRBV5-1 and TRBJ2-3; weak D call: TRBD1 (6 bases). The V end was cut by 3 bases, the J end by 2 bases, with 16 bases between. This CDR3 comprises 16 residues. In germline, CDR1 is SGHRS, CDR2 YFSETQ. CDR3 sequence: CASSYRDTHATDTQYF. In DNA, the CDR3 is TGCGCCAGCAGCTACCGGGACACTCACGCCACAGATACGCAGTATTTT.

The chain is built from TRBV5-1 and TRBJ2-1, with 10 bases identical to TRBD1. The germline V gene encodes CDR1 SGHRS and CDR2 YFSETQ. Unmatched junction bases numbered 4, after V lost 0 bases and J lost 7 bases. This CDR3 region has 15 residues. This CDR3 is CASSLGGQGGNEQFF. In DNA form, the CDR3 reads TGCGCCAGCAGCTTGGGAGGACAGGGGGGAAATGAGCAGTTCTTC.

V and J are TRBV4-1 and TRBJ2-7; possibly TRBD2 for D (6 bases). Germline V gene data show CDR1 as MGHRA and CDR2 as YSYEKL. V was pared by 3 bases and J by 1 base, with 16 bases between. The CDR3 has 16 residues. CDR3 coding DNA: TGCGCCAGCAGCCAGGATATAGCGGAGGGGTCCTACGAGCAGTACTTC. Residues: CASSQDIAEGSYEQYF.

The rearrangement links TRBV27 to TRBJ2-2, with 9 bases aligning to TRBD1. The V gene's germline CDR1 is MNHEY and CDR2 SMNVEV (reference sequence). This CDR3 contains 18 residues. V gave up 6 bases and J gave up 0 bases; unmatched junction bases: 11. The chain's CDR3 is CASSTSGTGQTNTGELFF. CDR3 sequence (DNA): TGTGCCAGCAGCACCTCGGGGACAGGGCAAACGAACACCGGGGAGCTGTTTTTT.

This clone was found once. The chain is built from TRBV5-5 and TRBJ2-1; weak D call: TRBD2 (5 bases). Germline loops: CDR1 SGHKS, CDR2 YYEKEE (reference sequence). This CDR3 is built from 16 residues. Trimming cost V 0 bases and J 10 bases, with 20 bases left between them. CDR3 in DNA: TGTGCCAGCAGCTTGGGTTATGAAGGAGGACTGGAGGAGCAGTTCTTC. This translates into CASSLGYEGGLEEQFF.

The chain links TRBV19 to TRBJ2-7, with D uncertain. Germline assignment: CDR1 LNHDA and CDR2 SQIVND (reference sequence). The CDR3 totals 12 residues. Trimming removed 5 bases at V and 5 bases at J, with 10 bases between. The CDR3 bases are TGTGCCAGTAGTCTGAGAGGCCACGAGCAGTACTTC. Translated, it gives CASSLRGHEQYF. Together with reference TRBV19 and TRBJ2-7, the CDR3 gives the full variable domain: DGGITQSPKYLFRKEGQNVTLSCEQNLNHDAMYWYRQDPGQGLRLIYYSQIVNDFQKGDIAEGYSVSREKKESFPLTVTSAQKNPTAFYLCASSLRGHEQYFGPGTRLTVT.

The J gene is TRBJ1-5, the V gene TRBV24-1, with unresolved D. CDR3 length: 13 residues. Germline loops: CDR1 KGHDR, CDR2 SFDVKD. Trimming pared 9 bases from V and 2 bases from J, leaving 10 bases between. The CDR3 coding sequence is TGTGCCACCTCCCCGGAGGGCAATCAGCCCCAGCATTTT. The encoded protein is CATSPEGNQPQHF.

The rearrangement uses TRBV24-1 and TRBJ2-1; 15 nucleotides agree with TRBD2. The CDR3 is 20 residues long. The germline CDR1 and CDR2 sequences are KGHDR and SFDVKD. The ends lost 1 base at V and 4 bases at J; junction bases unmatched: 10. CDR3 sequence reads: CATSDFAPQGTSGGYNEQFF. In DNA, the CDR3 is TGTGCCACCAGTGATTTCGCCCCCCAGGGGACTAGCGGGGGGTACAATGAGCAGTTCTTC.

This rearrangement joins TRBV3-1 (or the pseudogene TRBV3-2) to TRBJ1-2; a weak D match, TRBD1 (5 bases). V was shortened by 3 bases and J by 7 bases, with 15 bases between the two germline ends. The CDR3 is made up of 14 amino acids. The germline CDR1 and CDR2 sequences are LGHDT and YNNKEL (reference sequence). The CDR3 DNA reads TGTGCCAGCAGCCATGGTGGCAGGGAGGGTGGCTACACCTTC. It translates to CASSHGGREGGYTF.

The rearrangement joins TRBV5-1 to TRBJ2-5, with TRBD1 matching over 7 bases. The germline gives CDR1 SGHRS, CDR2 YFSETQ. The CDR3 extends over 14 amino acids. V lost 0 bases, J lost 4 bases, and 3 bases stayed unmatched. CDR3 amino acids: CASSLAGTAETQYF. CDR3 DNA sequence: TGCGCCAGCAGCTTGGCCGGGACAGCAGAGACCCAGTACTTC.

The V gene is TRBV3-1 (or the pseudogene TRBV3-2), the J gene TRBJ2-1; the D gene is possibly TRBD2 (6 bases). CDR3 size: 14 residues. Germline values: CDR1 LGHDT, CDR2 YNNKEL (reference sequence). V lost 0 bases and J 6 bases, leaving 9 bases between the germline ends. CDR3: CASSQDRGGNEQFF. The CDR3 DNA is TGTGCCAGCAGCCAAGATAGGGGAGGCAATGAGCAGTTCTTC.

This clone has only one observation. The V call is TRBV9, the J call TRBJ1-1; TRBD1 might be the D (5 bases). The CDR3 covers 14 residues. Germline V lookup: CDR1 SGDLS, CDR2 YYNGEE. Trimming stripped 4 bases from V and 1 base from J, with 11 bases between. CDR3 nucleotides: TGTGCCAGCAGCTTGCGGGACGCGAACACTGAAGCTTTCTTT. Residues: CASSLRDANTEAFF.